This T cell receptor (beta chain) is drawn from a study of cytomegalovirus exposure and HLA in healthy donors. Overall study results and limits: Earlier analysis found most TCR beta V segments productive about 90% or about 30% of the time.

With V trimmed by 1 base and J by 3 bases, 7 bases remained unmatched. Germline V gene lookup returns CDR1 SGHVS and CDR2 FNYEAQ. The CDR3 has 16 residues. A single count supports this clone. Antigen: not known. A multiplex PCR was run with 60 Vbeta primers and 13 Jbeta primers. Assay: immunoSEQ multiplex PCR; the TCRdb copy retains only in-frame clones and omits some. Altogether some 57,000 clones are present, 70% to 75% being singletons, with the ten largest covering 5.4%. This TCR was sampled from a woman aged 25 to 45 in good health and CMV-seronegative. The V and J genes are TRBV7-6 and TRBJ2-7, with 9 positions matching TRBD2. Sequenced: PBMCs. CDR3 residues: CASSLDVAGENYEQYF. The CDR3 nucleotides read TGTGCCAGCAGCTTAGACGTAGCGGGAGAGAACTACGAGCAGTACTTC.